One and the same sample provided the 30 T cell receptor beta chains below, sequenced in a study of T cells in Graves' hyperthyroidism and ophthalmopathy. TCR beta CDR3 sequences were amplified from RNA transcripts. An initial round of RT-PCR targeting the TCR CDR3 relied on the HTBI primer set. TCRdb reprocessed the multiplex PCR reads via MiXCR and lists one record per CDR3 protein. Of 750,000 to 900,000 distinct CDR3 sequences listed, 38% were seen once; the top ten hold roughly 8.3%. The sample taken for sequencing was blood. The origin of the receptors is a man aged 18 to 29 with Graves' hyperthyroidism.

The CDR3 loop reads CASSFTRADTEAFF. The CDR3 DNA reads as TGTGCCAGCAGTTTCACCAGGGCGGACACTGAAGCTTTCTTT. The chain couples TRBV28 to TRBJ1-1; a weak D match, TRBD1 (5 bases). Trimming removed 3 bases from V and 3 bases from J, with 11 bases in between. There are 14 residues in the CDR3. The germline gives CDR1 MDHEN, CDR2 SYDVKM.

DNA for the CDR3: TGTGCCAGCAGTCACCCAACCGGCCTAGGAGAGCAGTACTTC. Its translation: CASSHPTGLGEQYF. V usage is TRBV7-2 and J usage is TRBJ2-7, with D unclear. V was cut by 6 bases and J by 7 bases, with 19 bases left in between. The CDR3 is made up of 14 amino acids. Germline V gives CDR1 SGHTA, CDR2 FQGNSA.

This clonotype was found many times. The CDR3 DNA sequence: TGCAGCGTTGAAGGAGGGAGAAGCTACGAGCAGTACTTC. Translation gives CSVEGGRSYEQYF. The chain employs TRBV29-1 and TRBJ2-7; D might be TRBD2 (5 bases). V gave up 1 base and J gave up 3 bases, with 10 bases separating them. CDR1 is SQVTM and CDR2 is ANQGSEA in the germline V gene. This CDR3 is built from 13 residues.

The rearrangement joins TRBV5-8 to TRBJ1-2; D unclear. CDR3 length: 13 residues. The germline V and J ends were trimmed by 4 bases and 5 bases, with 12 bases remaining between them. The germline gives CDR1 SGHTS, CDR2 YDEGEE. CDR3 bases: TGTGCCAGCAGCCCGGAGGCGGAGTATGGCTACACCTTC. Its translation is CASSPEAEYGYTF.

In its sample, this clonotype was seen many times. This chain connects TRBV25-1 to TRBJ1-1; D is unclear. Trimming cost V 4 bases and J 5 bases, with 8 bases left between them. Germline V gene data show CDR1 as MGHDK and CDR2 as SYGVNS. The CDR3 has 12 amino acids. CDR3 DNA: TGTGCCAGCAGTGCCAAGAAGACTGAAGCTTTCTTT. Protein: CASSAKKTEAFF.

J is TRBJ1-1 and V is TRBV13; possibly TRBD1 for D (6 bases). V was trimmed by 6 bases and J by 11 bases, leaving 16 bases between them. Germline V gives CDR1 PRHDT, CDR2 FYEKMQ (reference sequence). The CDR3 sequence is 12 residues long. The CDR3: CASRHSGTSAFF. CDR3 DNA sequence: TGTGCCAGCAGACATTCCGGGACATCGGCTTTCTTT.

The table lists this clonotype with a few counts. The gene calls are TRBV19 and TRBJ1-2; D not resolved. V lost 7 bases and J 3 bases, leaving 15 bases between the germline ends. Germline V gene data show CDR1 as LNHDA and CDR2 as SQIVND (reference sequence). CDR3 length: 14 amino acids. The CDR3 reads CASTTYPADYGYTF. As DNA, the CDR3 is TGTGCCAGTACAACATACCCAGCAGACTATGGCTACACCTTC.

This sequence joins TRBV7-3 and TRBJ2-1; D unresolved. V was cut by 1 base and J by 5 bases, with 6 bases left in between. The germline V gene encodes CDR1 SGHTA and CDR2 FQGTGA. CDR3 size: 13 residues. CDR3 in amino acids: CASSLSLDNEQFF. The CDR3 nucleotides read TGTGCCAGCAGCTTAAGCCTAGACAATGAGCAGTTCTTC.

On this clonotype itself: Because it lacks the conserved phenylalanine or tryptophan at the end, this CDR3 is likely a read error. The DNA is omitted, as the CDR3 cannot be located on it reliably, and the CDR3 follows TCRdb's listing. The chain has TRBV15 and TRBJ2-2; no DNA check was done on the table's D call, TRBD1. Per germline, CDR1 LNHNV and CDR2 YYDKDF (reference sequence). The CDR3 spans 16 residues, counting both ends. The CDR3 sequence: CATSDMVQGHTGELCA.

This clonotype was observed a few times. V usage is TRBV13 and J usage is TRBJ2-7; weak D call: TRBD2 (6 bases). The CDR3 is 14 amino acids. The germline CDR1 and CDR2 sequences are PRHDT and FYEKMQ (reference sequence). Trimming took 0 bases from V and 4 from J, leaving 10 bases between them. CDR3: CASSLGEGEYEQYF. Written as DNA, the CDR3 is TGTGCCAGCAGCTTAGGGGAGGGCGAATACGAGCAGTACTTC.

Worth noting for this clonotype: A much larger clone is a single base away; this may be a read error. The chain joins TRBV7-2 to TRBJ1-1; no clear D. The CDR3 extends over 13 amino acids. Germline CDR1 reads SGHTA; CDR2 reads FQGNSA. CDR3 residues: CAGSLAYGVGAFF. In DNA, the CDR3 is TGTGCCGGCAGCTTAGCGTATGGGGTTGGGGCTTTCTTT.

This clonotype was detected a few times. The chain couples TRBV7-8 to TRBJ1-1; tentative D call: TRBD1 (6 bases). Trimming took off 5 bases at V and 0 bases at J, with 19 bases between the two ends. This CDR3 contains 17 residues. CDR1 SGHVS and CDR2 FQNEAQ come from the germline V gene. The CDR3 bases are TGTGCCAGCAGCGATACACCCGGGACAACTATGAACACTGAAGCTTTCTTT. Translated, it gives CASSDTPGTTMNTEAFF. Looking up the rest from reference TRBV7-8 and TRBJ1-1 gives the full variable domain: GAGVSQSPRYKVAKRGQDVALRCDPISGHVSLFWYQQALGQGPEFLTYFQNEAQLDKSGLPSDRFFAERPEGSVSTLKIQRTQQEDSAVYLCASSDTPGTTMNTEAFFGQGTRLTVV.

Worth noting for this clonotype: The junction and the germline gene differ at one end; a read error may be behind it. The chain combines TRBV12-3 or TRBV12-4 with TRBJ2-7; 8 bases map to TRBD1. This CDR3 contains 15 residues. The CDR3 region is CATSDFPDRVNEQYF. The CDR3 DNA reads TGTGCCACCAGTGATTTCCCGGACAGGGTCAATGAGCAGTACTTC.

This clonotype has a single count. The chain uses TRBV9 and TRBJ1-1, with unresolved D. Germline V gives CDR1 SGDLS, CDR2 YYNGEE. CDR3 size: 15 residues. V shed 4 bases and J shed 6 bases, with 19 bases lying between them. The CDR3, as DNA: TGTGCCAGCAGCTCAGTCGCGGGAACAATGGCTGAAGCTTTCTTT. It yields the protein CASSSVAGTMAEAFF.

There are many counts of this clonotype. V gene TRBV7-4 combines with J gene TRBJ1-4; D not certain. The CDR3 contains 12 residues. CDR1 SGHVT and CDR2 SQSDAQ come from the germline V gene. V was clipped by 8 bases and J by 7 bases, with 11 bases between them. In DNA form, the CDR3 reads TGTGCCAGCCCCAGCGGGGTTGAAAAACTGTTTTTT. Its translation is CASPSGVEKLFF.

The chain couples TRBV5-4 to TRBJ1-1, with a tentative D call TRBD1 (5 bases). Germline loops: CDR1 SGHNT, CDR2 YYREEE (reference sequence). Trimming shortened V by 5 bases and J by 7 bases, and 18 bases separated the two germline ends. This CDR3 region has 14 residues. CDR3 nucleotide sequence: TGTGCCAGCAGGTTTTTGGGGGGATCCAGTGAAGCTTTCTTT. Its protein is CASRFLGGSSEAFF.

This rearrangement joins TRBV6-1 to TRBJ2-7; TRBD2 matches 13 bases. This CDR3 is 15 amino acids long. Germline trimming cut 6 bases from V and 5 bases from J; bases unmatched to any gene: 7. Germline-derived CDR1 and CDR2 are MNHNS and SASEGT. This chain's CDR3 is CASSDTSGGEDEQYF. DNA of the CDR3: TGTGCCAGCAGCGATACTAGCGGGGGGGAGGACGAGCAGTACTTC.

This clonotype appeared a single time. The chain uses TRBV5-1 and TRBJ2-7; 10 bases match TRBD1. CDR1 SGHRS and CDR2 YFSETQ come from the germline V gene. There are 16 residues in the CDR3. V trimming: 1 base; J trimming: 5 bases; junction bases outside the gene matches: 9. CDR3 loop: CASSLTSGTGDHEQYF. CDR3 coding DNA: TGCGCCAGCAGCTTGACGTCCGGGACAGGGGACCACGAGCAGTACTTC.

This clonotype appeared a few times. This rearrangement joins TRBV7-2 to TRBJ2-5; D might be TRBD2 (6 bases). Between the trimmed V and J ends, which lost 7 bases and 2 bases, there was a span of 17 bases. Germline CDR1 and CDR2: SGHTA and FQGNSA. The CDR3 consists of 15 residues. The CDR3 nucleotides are TGTGCCAGCACCCGACGCCCGGGACTTCAAGAGACCCAGTACTTC. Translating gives CASTRRPGLQETQYF.

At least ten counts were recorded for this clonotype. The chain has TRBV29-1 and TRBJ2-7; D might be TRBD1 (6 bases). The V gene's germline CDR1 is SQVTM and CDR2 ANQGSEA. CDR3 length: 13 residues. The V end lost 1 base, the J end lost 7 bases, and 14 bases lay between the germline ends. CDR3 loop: CSVEGGWGREQYF. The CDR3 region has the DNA TGCAGCGTTGAAGGGGGCTGGGGGCGAGAGCAGTACTTC.

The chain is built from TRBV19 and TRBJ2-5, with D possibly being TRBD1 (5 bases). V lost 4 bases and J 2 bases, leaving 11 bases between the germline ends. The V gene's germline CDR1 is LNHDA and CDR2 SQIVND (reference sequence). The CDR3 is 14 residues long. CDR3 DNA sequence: TGTGCCAGTAGTAGGGGCACCTCACAAGAGACCCAGTACTTC. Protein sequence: CASSRGTSQETQYF. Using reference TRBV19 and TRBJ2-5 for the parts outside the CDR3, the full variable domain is DGGITQSPKYLFRKEGQNVTLSCEQNLNHDAMYWYRQDPGQGLRLIYYSQIVNDFQKGDIAEGYSVSREKKESFPLTVTSAQKNPTAFYLCASSRGTSQETQYFGPGTRLLVL.

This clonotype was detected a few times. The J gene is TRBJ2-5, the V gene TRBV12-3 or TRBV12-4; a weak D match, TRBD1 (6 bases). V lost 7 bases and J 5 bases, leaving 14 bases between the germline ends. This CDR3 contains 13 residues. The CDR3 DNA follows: TGTGCCAGCACATCACAGGGCCCGGAGACCCAGTACTTC. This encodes CASTSQGPETQYF.

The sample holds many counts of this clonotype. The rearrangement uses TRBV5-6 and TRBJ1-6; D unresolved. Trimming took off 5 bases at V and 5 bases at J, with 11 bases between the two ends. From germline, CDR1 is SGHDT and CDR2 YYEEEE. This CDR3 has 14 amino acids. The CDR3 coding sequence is TGTGCCAGCAGTCACGATCTGCATAATTCACCCCTCCACTTT. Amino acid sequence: CASSHDLHNSPLHF.

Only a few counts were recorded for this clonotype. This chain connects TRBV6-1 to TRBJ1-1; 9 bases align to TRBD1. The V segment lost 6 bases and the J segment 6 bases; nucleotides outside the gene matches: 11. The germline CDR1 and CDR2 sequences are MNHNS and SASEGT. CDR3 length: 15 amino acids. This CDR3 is CASSPYTGGRAEAFF. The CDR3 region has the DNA TGTGCCAGCAGCCCTTACACAGGGGGCAGAGCTGAAGCTTTCTTT.

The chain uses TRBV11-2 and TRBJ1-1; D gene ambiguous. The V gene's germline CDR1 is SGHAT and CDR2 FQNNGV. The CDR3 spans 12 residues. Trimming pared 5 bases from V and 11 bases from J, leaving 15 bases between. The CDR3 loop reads CASSQDGTRAFF. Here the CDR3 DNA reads TGTGCCAGCAGCCAAGACGGTACACGTGCTTTCTTT.

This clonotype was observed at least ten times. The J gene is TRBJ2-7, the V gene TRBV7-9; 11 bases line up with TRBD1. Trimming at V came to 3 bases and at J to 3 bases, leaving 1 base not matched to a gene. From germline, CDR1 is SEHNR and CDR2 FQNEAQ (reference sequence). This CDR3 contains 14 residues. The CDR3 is CASSLDRGLYEQYF. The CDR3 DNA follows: TGTGCCAGCAGCTTGGACAGGGGGCTCTACGAGCAGTACTTC.

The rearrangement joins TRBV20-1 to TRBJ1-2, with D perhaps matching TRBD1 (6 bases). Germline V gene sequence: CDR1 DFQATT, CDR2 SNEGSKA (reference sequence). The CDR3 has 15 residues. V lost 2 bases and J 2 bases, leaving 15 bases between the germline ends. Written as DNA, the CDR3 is TGCAGTGCTAGAATTGCCGGCGGACAGAACTATGGCTACACCTTC. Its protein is CSARIAGGQNYGYTF.

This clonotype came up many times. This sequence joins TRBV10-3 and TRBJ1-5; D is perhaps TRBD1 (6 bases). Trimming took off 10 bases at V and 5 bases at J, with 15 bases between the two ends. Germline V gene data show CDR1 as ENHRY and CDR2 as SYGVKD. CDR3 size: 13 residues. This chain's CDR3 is CASNRDKDQPQHF. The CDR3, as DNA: TGTGCCAGCAACCGGGACAAAGATCAGCCCCAGCATTTT.

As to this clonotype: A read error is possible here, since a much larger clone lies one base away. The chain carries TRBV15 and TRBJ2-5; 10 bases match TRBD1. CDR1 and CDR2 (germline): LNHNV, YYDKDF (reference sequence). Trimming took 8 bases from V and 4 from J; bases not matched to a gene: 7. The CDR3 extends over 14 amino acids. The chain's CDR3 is CATAPGTGVETQYF. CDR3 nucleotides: TGTGCCACCGCCCCCGGGACAGGGGTAGAGACCCAGTACTTC. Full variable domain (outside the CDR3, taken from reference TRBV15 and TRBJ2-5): DAMVIQNPRYQVTQFGKPVTLSCSQTLNHNVMYWYQQKSSQAPKLLFHYYDKDFNNEADTPDNFQSRRPNTSFCFLDIRSPGLGDTAMYLCATAPGTGVETQYFGPGTRLLVL.

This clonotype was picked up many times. CDR3 protein: CASSLVPREAEAFF. CDR3 bases: TGTGCCAGCAGCTTAGTGCCCAGGGAGGCTGAAGCTTTCTTT. This chain connects TRBV7-9 to TRBJ1-1; possible D gene TRBD1, 5 bases. CDR3 length: 14 residues. The germline gives CDR1 SEHNR, CDR2 FQNEAQ (reference sequence). The V and J ends lost 1 base and 6 bases respectively, with 12 bases between them.